What follows describes a single T cell receptor beta chain. V was pared by 4 bases and J by 6 bases, with 10 bases of the junction left unmatched. The CDR3 consists of 16 residues. In germline, CDR1 is MGHRA, CDR2 YSYEKL. The source of the sample is a study of cytomegalovirus exposure and HLA in healthy donors. PCR amplification relied on 60 Vbeta primers (plus 13 Jbeta primers). Libraries were prepared by immunoSEQ multiplex PCR; TCRdb keeps only in-frame clonotypes and omits some of them. The data contain under 130,000 clones, roughly 71% of them singletons. The V gene is TRBV4-1, the J gene TRBJ1-5; 9 bases map to TRBD1. Sequenced input: PBMCs. The TCR was taken from a man between 35 and 55 years old in good health and CMV-seropositive. The CDR3 nucleotides read TGCGCCAGCAGCCTACACTGGACAGGGGTTGGTCAGCCCCAGCATTTT. Protein product: CASSLHWTGVGQPQHF.